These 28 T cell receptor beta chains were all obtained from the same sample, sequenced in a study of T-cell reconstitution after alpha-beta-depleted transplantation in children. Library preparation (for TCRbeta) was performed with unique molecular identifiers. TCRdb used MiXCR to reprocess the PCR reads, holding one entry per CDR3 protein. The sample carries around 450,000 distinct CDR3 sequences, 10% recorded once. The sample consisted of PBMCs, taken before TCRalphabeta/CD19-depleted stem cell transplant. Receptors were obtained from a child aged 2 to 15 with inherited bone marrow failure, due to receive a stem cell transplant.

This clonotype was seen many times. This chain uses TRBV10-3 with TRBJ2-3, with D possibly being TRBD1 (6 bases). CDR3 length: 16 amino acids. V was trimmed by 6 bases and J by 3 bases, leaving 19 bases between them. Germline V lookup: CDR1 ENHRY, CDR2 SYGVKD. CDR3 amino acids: CAIRPGTGKGTDTQYF. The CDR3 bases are TGTGCCATCAGGCCCGGAACAGGGAAAGGAACAGATACGCAGTATTTT.

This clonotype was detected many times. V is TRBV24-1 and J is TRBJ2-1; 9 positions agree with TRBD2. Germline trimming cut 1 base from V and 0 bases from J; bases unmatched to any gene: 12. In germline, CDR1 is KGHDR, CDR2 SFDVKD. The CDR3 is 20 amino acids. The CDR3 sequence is CATSDFAPQGGRVSYNEQFF. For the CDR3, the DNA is TGTGCCACCAGTGATTTCGCCCCCCAAGGCGGGAGGGTCTCCTACAATGAGCAGTTCTTC.

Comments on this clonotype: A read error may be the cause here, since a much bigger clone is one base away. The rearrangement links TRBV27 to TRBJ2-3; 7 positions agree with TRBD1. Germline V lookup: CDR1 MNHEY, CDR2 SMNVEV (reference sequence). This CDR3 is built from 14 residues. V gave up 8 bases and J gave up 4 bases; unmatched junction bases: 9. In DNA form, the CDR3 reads TGTGCCAGCGTTTGGGACAGATCTCCAGATACGCAGTATTTT. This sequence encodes CASVWDRSPDTQYF.

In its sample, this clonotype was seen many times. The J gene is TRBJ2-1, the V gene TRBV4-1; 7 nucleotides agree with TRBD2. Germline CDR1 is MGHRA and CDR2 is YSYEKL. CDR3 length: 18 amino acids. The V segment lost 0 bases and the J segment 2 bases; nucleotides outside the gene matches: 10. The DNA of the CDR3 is TGCGCCAGCAGCCAAGACTCTCACCGGACTAGAACCTACAATGAGCAGTTCTTC. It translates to CASSQDSHRTRTYNEQFF.

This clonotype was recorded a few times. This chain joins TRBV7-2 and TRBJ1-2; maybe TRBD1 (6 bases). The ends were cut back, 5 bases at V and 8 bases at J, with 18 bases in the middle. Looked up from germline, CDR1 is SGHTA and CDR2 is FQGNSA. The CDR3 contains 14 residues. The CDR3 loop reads CASSVDGGAEGYTF. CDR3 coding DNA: TGTGCCAGCAGCGTCGATGGGGGGGCAGAGGGCTACACCTTC. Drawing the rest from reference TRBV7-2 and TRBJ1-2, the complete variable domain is GAGVSQSPSNKVTEKGKDVELRCDPISGHTALYWYRQSLGQGLEFLIYFQGNSAPDKSGLPSDRFSAERTGGSVSTLTIQRTQQEDSAVYLCASSVDGGAEGYTFGSGTRLTVV.

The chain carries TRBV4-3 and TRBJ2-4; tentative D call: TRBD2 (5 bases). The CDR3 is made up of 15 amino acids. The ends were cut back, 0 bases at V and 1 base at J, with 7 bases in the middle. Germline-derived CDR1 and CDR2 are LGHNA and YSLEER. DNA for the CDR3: TGCGCCAGCAGCCAAGACCCGGGGGCCAAAAACATTCAGTACTTC. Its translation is CASSQDPGAKNIQYF.

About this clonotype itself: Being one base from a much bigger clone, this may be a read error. The CDR3 is CASSSPTGVEGTQYF. The DNA of the CDR3 is TGTGCCAGCAGCTCCCCGACAGGAGTTGAGGGGACCCAGTACTTC. This chain links TRBV7-9 with TRBJ2-5, with a possible D match to TRBD1 (6 bases). V was cut by 4 bases and J by 7 bases, with 19 bases left in between. Per the germline V gene, CDR1 is SEHNR and CDR2 is FQNEAQ (reference sequence). This CDR3 has 15 amino acids.

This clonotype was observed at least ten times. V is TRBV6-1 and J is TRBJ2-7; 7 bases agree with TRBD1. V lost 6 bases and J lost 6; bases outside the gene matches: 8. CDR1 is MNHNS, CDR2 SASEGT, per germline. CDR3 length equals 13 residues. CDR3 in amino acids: CASSWDRHTEQYF. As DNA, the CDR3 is TGTGCCAGCAGCTGGGACAGACACACCGAGCAGTACTTC.

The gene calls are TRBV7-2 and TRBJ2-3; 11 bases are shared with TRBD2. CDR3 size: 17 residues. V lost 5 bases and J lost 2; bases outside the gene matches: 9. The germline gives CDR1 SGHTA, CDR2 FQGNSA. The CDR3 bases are TGTGCCAGCAGCCAGTATGAGGGACTAGCGGTCACAGATACGCAGTATTTT. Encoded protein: CASSQYEGLAVTDTQYF.

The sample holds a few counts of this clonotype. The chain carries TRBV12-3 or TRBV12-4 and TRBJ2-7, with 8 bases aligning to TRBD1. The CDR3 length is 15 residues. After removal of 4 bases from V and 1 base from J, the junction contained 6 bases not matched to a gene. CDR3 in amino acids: CASSSPGQASYEQYF. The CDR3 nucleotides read TGTGCCAGCAGTTCCCCGGGACAGGCATCCTACGAGCAGTACTTC.

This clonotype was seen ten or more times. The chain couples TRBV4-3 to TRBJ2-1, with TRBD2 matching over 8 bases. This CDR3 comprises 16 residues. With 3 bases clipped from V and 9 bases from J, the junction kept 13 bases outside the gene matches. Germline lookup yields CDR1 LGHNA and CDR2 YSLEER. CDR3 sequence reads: CASSQVSGIPFFEQFF. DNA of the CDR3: TGCGCCAGCAGCCAGGTTAGCGGGATCCCTTTTTTTGAGCAGTTCTTC.

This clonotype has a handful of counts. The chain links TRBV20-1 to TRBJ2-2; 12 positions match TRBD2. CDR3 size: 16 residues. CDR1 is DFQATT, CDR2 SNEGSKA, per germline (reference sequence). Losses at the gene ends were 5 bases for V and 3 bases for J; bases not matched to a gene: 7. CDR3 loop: CSALTSGRRYTGELFF. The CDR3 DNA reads TGCAGTGCTCTGACTAGCGGGAGACGTTACACCGGGGAGCTGTTTTTT.

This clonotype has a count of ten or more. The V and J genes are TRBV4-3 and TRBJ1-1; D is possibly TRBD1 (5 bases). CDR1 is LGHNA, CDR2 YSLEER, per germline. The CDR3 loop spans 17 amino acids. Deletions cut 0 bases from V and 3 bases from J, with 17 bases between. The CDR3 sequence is CASSQEGWGGRDTEAFF. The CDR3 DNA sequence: TGCGCCAGCAGCCAAGAGGGGTGGGGAGGCAGGGACACTGAAGCTTTCTTT.

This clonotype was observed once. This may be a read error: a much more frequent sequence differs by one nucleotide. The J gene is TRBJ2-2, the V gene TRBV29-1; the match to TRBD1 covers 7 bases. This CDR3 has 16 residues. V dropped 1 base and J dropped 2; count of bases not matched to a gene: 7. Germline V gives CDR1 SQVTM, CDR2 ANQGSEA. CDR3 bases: TGCAGCGTTGAAGGTAAAGACAGGGCCAACACCGGGGAGCTGTTTTTT. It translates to CSVEGKDRANTGELFF.

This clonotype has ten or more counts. The CDR3 DNA reads as TGCGCCAGCAGCCAAAGCGGGGACTCCTACGAGCAGTACTTC. This translates into CASSQSGDSYEQYF. The chain employs TRBV5-1 and TRBJ2-7; TRBD2 matches 7 bases. This CDR3 spans 14 amino acids. CDR1 is SGHRS, CDR2 YFSETQ, per germline. The V and J ends lost 4 bases and 0 bases, in that order; junction bases with no gene match: 4.

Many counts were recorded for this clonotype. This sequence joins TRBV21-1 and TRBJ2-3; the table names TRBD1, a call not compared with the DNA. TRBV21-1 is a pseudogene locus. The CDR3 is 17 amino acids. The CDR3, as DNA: TGTGCCAGCAGCAAAGCCCAGGACAGGGCTAGCACAGATACGCAGTATTTT. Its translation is CASSKAQDRASTDTQYF.

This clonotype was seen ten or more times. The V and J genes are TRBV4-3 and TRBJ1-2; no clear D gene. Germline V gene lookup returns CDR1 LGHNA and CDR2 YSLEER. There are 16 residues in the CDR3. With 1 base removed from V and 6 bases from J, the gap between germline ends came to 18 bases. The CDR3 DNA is TGCGCCAGCAGCCAAGGTGTCGTGGGTTTGAGGCATGGCTACACCTTC. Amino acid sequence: CASSQGVVGLRHGYTF.

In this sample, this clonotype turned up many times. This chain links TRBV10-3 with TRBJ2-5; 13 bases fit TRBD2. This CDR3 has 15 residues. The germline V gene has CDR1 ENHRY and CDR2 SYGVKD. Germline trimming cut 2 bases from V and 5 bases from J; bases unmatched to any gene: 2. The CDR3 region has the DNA TGTGCCATCAGTGAGGGACTAGCGGGAGAGGAGACCCAGTACTTC. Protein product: CAISEGLAGEETQYF.

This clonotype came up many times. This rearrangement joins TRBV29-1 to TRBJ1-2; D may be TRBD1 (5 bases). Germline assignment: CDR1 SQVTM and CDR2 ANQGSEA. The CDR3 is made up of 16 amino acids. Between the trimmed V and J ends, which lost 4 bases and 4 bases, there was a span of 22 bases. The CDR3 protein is CSVGAWGSGTLYGYTF. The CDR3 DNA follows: TGCAGCGTTGGAGCGTGGGGGTCAGGGACCCTCTATGGCTACACCTTC.

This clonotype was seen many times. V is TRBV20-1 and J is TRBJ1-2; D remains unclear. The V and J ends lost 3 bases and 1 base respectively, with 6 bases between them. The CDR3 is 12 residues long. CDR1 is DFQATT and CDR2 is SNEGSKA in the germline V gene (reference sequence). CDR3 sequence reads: CSARSLNYGYTF. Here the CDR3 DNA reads TGCAGTGCTAGGTCCCTTAACTATGGCTACACCTTC.

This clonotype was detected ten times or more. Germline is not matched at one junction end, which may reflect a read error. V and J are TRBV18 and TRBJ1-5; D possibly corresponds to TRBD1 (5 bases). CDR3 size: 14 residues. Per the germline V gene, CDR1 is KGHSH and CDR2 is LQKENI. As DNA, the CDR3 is TGTGCCAGCTCGCCAGGGAGTAGAAATCAGCCCCATCATTTT. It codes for CASSPGSRNQPHHF.

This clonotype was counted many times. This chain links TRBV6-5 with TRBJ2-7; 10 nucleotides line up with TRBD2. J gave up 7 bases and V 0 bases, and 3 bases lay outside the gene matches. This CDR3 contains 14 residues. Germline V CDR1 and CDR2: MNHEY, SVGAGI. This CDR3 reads CASSYSGSGREQYF. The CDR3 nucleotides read TGTGCCAGCAGTTACTCAGGTAGCGGGAGGGAGCAGTACTTC.

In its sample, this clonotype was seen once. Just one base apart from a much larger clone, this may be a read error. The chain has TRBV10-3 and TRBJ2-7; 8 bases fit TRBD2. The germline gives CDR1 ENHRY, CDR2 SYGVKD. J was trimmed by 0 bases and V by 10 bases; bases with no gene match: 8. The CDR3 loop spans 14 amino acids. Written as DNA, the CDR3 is TGTGCCACCCGGGGGGGGCCGAGCTCCTACGAGCAGTACTTC. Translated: CATRGGPSSYEQYF.

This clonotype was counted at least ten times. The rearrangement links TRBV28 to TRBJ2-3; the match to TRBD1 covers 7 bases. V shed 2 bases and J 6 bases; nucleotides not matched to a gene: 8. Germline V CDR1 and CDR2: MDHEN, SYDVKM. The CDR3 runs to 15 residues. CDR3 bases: TGTGCCAGCAGTTTAAACAGGGGCGAGGGGGATACGCAGTATTTT. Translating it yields CASSLNRGEGDTQYF.

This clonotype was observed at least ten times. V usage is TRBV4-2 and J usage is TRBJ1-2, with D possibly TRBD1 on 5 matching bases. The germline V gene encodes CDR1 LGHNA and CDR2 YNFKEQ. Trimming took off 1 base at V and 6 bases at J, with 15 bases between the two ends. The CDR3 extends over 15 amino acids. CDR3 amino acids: CASSQGGRGTNGYTF. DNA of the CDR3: TGTGCCAGCAGCCAAGGGGGACGAGGGACCAATGGCTACACCTTC.

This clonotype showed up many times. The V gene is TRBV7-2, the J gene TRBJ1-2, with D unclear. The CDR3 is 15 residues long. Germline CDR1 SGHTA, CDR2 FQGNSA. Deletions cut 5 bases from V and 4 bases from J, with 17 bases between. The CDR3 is CASSIPGEFFYGYTF. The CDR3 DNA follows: TGTGCCAGCAGCATTCCCGGGGAGTTCTTCTATGGCTACACCTTC. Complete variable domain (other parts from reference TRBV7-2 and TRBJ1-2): GAGVSQSPSNKVTEKGKDVELRCDPISGHTALYWYRQSLGQGLEFLIYFQGNSAPDKSGLPSDRFSAERTGGSVSTLTIQRTQQEDSAVYLCASSIPGEFFYGYTFGSGTRLTVV.

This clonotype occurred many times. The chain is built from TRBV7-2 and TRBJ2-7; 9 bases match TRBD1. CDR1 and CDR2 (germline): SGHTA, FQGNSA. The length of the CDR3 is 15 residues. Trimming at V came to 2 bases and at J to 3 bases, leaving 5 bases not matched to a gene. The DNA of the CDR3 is TGTGCCAGCAGCTTAATCTCGGACAGGGGCTACGAGCAGTACTTC. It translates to CASSLISDRGYEQYF.

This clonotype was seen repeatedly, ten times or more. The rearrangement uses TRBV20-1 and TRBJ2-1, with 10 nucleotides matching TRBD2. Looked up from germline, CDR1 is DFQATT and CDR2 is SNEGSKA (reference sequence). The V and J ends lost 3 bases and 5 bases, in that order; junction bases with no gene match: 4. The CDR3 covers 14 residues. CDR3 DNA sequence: TGCAGTGCTAGTTATCTAGCGGGAGACAATGAGCAGTTCTTC. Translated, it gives CSASYLAGDNEQFF.